This entry features one TCR beta chain sequence. What it binds is not known. TCRdb keeps only in-frame clones here, not all; method: immunoSEQ multiplex PCR. The sample lists under 85,000 clones; more than 75% were seen once. This entry comes from a study of OX40 agonist ivuxolimab in advanced cancers. From germline, CDR1 is SQVTM and CDR2 ANQGSEA. Trimming took 4 bases from V and 3 from J; bases not matched to a gene: 5. This CDR3 region has 15 residues. Broader study findings: The 0.1-3.0 mg/kg partial responders had among the lowest clonal expansion. On average, a greater number of expanded clones characterised CD8+ T cells relative to CD4+.

The sample in question was CD4+ or CD8+ T cells sorted from blood, obtained in a trial of the OX40 agonist ivuxolimab. This chain connects TRBV29-1 to TRBJ2-2; 10 positions agree with TRBD1. This receptor was obtained from an adult with an advanced solid tumor such as melanoma, head and neck, liver or kidney cancer. The CDR3 coding sequence is TGCAGCGTTGGATTAGGGACAGGGGACACCGGGGAGCTGTTTTTT. This codes for CSVGLGTGDTGELFF.